This TCR beta chain was captured in a study of T cell repertoires in cytomegalovirus infection (dated by TCRdb to between 2018 and 2021). General notes on the study: Recently identified HLA-C-restricted CMV epitopes, whose presentation resists viral immunomodulation, were targeted by peptide stimulations together with well-studied HLA-B-restricted epitopes. Donor HLA type was relevant to the analysis, as public TCR beta signatures indicated carriage of CMV infection together with the matching HLA type.

Comment on this clonotype: Which antigen it targets is not known. The input lacks base qualities; no much larger clone sits a single base away.

Study-wide conclusions, independent of this receptor: In the ex vivo response, HLA-C-restricted CMV-specific TCR beta clonotypes were dominant, and in two of eight donors the single most frequent clonotype came from this HLA-C-restricted group. In both this cohort and an independent roughly 350-donor cohort, the cumulative frequency of public TCR beta family members distinguished carriers of CMV infection plus the relevant HLA type.

This sample's treatment or condition label indicates: in vitro stimulation with specific CMV peptide epitopes to enrich CMV-specific T cells. CDR3 length: 13 amino acids, cysteine to phenylalanine. Only CDR3 DNA is held: 39 bases, read in frame from base 1. For CDR1 and CDR2, the germline V gene lists SGHVS and FQNEAQ. V gives up 6 bases and J gives up 9 bases, and the segment between their germline ends measures 18 bases. The instrument was an Illumina HiSeq 1500. TCRdb ran its own pipeline on the public reads, namely fastp trimming at Q25 and MiXCR clone calling, and kept in-frame beta chains. Every CDR3 protein is listed once, alongside the most common genes and DNA of its rows. The sample table records approximately 730,000 distinct CDR3 sequences; 30% to 40% of these occur just once. Approximately 18% of the sample comes from the top ten.

The chain is made from TRBV7-8 and TRBJ2-7, and the D gene may be TRBD2, 6 bases matching. The sample was cultured PBMCs, taken from culture after CMV antigen stimulation. The clonotype was recovered from a human donor in good health (CMV status not recorded). Some clones in this sample may be carry-over from other donors' samples. The sequenced DNA is TGTGCCAGCAGGAAGACTAGTTTCAACGTGCAGTACTTC. This yields the protein CASRKTSFNVQYF.